The entry that follows covers one T cell receptor (beta chain) sequence. The antigen is undetermined. The germline gives CDR1 MGHRA, CDR2 YSYEKL. The CDR3 covers 14 residues. Trimming took 1 base from V and 2 from J, leaving 6 bases between them. The sample is drawn from a study of cytomegalovirus exposure and HLA in healthy donors. The overall study: It was reported in a later analysis that the approximately 120 validation repertoires used the same platform as the approximately 670 first-cohort repertoires.

Sequencing was performed with immunoSEQ multiplex PCR; in TCRdb, only in-frame clones are kept and a portion is missing. The table shows about 130,000 clones, with around 90% occurring only once. Findings of the study overall: Cytomegalovirus-associated status was assigned to more than 150 TCR beta chains. Reported performance of the classifier showed diagnosis of cytomegalovirus status with high specificity and sensitivity. Later, an analysis found that TCR clusters from the first cohort tended to co-occur in the roughly 120 validation repertoires.

Sequences were obtained from PBMCs. This receptor was obtained from a woman younger than 45 in good health and CMV-seropositive. This sequence joins TRBV4-1 and TRBJ2-1, with unresolved D. The CDR3 loop reads CASSQGGTYNEQFF. CDR3 nucleotides: TGCGCCAGCAGCCAAGGCGGTACCTACAATGAGCAGTTCTTC.